This record looks at one T cell receptor (beta chain) sequence and its context. What it binds is not known. This sample is drawn from a study of shared clonotypes between healthy human individuals. Study-level findings and limits: The represented genetic and exposure-history diversity was limited by the small number of donors. Sampling covered blood only; tissue repertoires likely differ. Across a handful of donors, naive CD4 shared around 5.3%, naive CD8 3.5% to 4%, memory CD4 2.3%, memory CD8 0.4% to 0.5%.

Both subsets, CD45RA+ naive and CD45RA-negative memory, were split from the CD4+ cells. V lost 5 bases to trimming and J lost 0 bases, with 7 bases between them. This CDR3 has 13 amino acids. Germline V lookup: CDR1 MRHNA, CDR2 SNTAGT. Sequencing was performed with immunoSEQ multiplex PCR; in TCRdb, only in-frame clones are kept and a portion is missing. The sample yields approximately 1.5 million clones, 98% to 99% seen once. The receptor was derived from a man aged 25-45 years in good health. Material: naive CD4+ T cells sorted from blood. Subset here: CD45RA+ positively selected. This chain joins TRBV6-4 and TRBJ1-1; D unclear. Written as DNA, the CDR3 is TGTGCCAGCAGTAGGCGATTGAACACTGAAGCTTTCTTT. It is translated as CASSRRLNTEAFF.